Presented here are 21 T cell receptor beta chains from one specimen sequenced in a study of blood T cells in healthy people across ages. It was with a sample-barcoded 5' primer and a J-beta primer mix that a second PCR of roughly 7 to 12 cycles was run. TCRdb passed the 5' RACE reads through MiXCR, listing each CDR3 protein once. The repertoire holds more than 650,000 distinct CDR3 sequences, with roughly 50% as singletons. Sequencing was done on a sample of blood. The receptors originated from a man at least 80 years old in good health.

The chain combines TRBV12-3 or TRBV12-4 with TRBJ2-1; TRBD2 matches 9 bases. The V gene end was trimmed by 5 bases and the J gene end by 13 bases; junction bases not matched to a gene: 9. The CDR3 length is 13 residues. The CDR3, as DNA: TGTGCCAGCAGTGAGGCGGGAGGGACCCCTCAGTTCTTC. Residues: CASSEAGGTPQFF.

This chain uses TRBV21-1 with TRBJ2-1; the D segment call TRBD1 is taken from the table without a DNA check. TRBV21-1 counts as a pseudogene. The CDR3 is 14 residues long. The CDR3: CANQRGVRYNEQFF. Written as DNA, the CDR3 is TGTGCCAATCAGAGGGGGGTTCGGTACAATGAGCAGTTCTTC.

This clonotype was found a few times. This chain connects TRBV25-1 to TRBJ2-7; D is ambiguous. The length of the CDR3 is 11 residues. Per germline, CDR1 MGHDK and CDR2 SYGVNS. V was trimmed by 1 base and J by 6 bases, leaving 4 bases between them. CDR3 sequence reads: CASSESSEQYF. Here the CDR3 DNA reads TGTGCCAGCAGTGAATCTTCCGAGCAGTACTTC.

This chain links TRBV5-1 with TRBJ1-1; D is ambiguous. The V gene lost 0 bases and the J gene lost 0 bases, with 6 bases spanning the gap. The CDR3 is 14 amino acids. Germline assignment: CDR1 SGHRS and CDR2 YFSETQ. CDR3 coding DNA: TGCGCCAGCAGCTTGGGGGCTGTGAACACTGAAGCTTTCTTT. Encoded protein: CASSLGAVNTEAFF.

This clonotype was seen a few times. The chain combines TRBV3-1 with TRBJ2-1; D not resolved. Between the trimmed V and J ends, which lost 1 base and 6 bases, there was a span of 10 bases. Germline values: CDR1 LGHDT, CDR2 YNNKEL (reference sequence). The CDR3 consists of 14 residues. The CDR3 sequence: CASSQAWGGNEQFF. The CDR3 DNA is TGTGCCAGCAGCCAAGCGTGGGGTGGCAATGAGCAGTTCTTC.

The rearrangement joins TRBV5-1 to TRBJ2-1; 14 nucleotides agree with TRBD2. J was trimmed by 9 bases and V by 0 bases; bases with no gene match: 2. From germline, CDR1 is SGHRS and CDR2 YFSETQ. The CDR3 has 15 residues. CDR3 in amino acids: CASSLAGTSGSEQFF. CDR3 nucleotides: TGCGCCAGCAGCTTGGCCGGGACTAGCGGGAGTGAGCAGTTCTTC. Full variable domain (rest looked up from reference TRBV5-1 and TRBJ2-1): KAGVTQTPRYLIKTRGQQVTLSCSPISGHRSVSWYQQTPGQGLQFLFEYFSETQRNKGNFPGRFSGRQFSNSRSEMNVSTLELGDSALYLCASSLAGTSGSEQFFGPGTRLTVL.

J is TRBJ2-1 and V is TRBV21-1; the table gives TRBD2 as D, unverified against the DNA. TRBV21-1 is a listed pseudogene. The CDR3 is 16 residues long. Written as DNA, the CDR3 is TGTGCCAGCAGCAAAAATAAGGAGGGTCTAATGAATGAGCAGTTCTTC. It specifies CASSKNKEGLMNEQFF.

Here the CDR3 reads CATRGWNTEAFF. For the CDR3, the DNA is TGTGCGACCCGGGGCTGGAACACTGAAGCTTTCTTT. This chain joins TRBV7-6 and TRBJ1-1, with a tentative D call TRBD1 (5 bases). There are 12 residues in the CDR3. Per the germline V gene, CDR1 is SGHVS and CDR2 is FNYEAQ.

This clonotype showed up just a few times. The J gene is TRBJ1-1, the V gene TRBV14, with D possibly being TRBD1 (6 bases). Trimming removed 2 bases from V and 6 bases from J, with 10 bases in between. CDR1 is SGHDN and CDR2 is FVKESK in the germline V gene. This CDR3 has 13 amino acids. The CDR3 nucleotides are TGTGCCAGCAGCCAATACAGGGCGGCTGAAGCTTTCTTT. Residues: CASSQYRAAEAFF.

This sequence joins TRBV2 and TRBJ2-7; 13 bases are a match to TRBD2. CDR3 length: 17 amino acids. Germline V gene lookup returns CDR1 SNHLY and CDR2 FYNNEI. V shed 6 bases and J 0 bases; nucleotides not matched to a gene: 8. For the CDR3, the DNA is TGTGCCAGCAGGGCCCCTACTAGCGGGAGGGCCTCCTACGAGCAGTACTTC. This encodes CASRAPTSGRASYEQYF.

V usage is TRBV27 and J usage is TRBJ2-7; tentatively, D is TRBD1 (6 bases). The germline gives CDR1 MNHEY, CDR2 SMNVEV (reference sequence). The V end lost 2 bases, the J end lost 2 bases, and 10 bases lay between the germline ends. CDR3 length: 14 residues. The CDR3 region is CASSLIQGPYEQYF. The DNA of the CDR3 is TGTGCCAGCAGTTTAATCCAGGGGCCCTACGAGCAGTACTTC.

This clonotype was detected only a few times. This chain joins TRBV5-1 and TRBJ2-7; D is possibly TRBD1 or TRBD2 (5 bases each). The CDR3 covers 15 residues. Trimming took 4 bases from V and 3 from J, leaving 17 bases between them. Germline assignment: CDR1 SGHRS and CDR2 YFSETQ. The CDR3 coding sequence is TGCGCCAGCAGCCCCCCCGGGACGGACGACTACGAGCAGTACTTC. Its translation: CASSPPGTDDYEQYF.

The chain employs TRBV29-1 and TRBJ1-5, with 7 bases lining up with TRBD1. Germline V gene lookup returns CDR1 SQVTM and CDR2 ANQGSEA. The V and J ends lost 4 bases and 7 bases, in that order; junction bases with no gene match: 10. The length of the CDR3 is 14 residues. The chain's CDR3 is CSVADGGGQQPQHF. Here the CDR3 DNA reads TGCAGCGTTGCGGATGGAGGGGGCCAGCAGCCCCAGCATTTT.

This clonotype came up a few times. V usage is TRBV2 and J usage is TRBJ2-6; tentatively, D is TRBD1 (5 bases). This CDR3 is built from 15 residues. Germline V gene data show CDR1 as SNHLY and CDR2 as FYNNEI. Deletions cut 6 bases from V and 2 bases from J, with 11 bases between. DNA for the CDR3: TGTGCCAGCAGGGAGACAGTGGCTGGGGCCAACGTCCTGACTTTC. This codes for CASRETVAGANVLTF.

The chain couples TRBV2 to TRBJ2-7, with D unclear. CDR3 length equals 13 residues. The germline V gene has CDR1 SNHLY and CDR2 FYNNEI. V was clipped by 5 bases and J by 0 bases, with 8 bases between them. This CDR3 reads CASSQKLSYEQYF. The CDR3 coding sequence is TGTGCCAGCAGTCAGAAACTCTCCTACGAGCAGTACTTC.

This rearrangement joins TRBV24-1 to TRBJ2-1, with TRBD1 as a possible D gene (5 bases). This CDR3 is built from 15 residues. Germline V gene data show CDR1 as KGHDR and CDR2 as SFDVKD. The germline V and J ends were trimmed by 6 bases and 7 bases, with 18 bases remaining between them. CDR3 amino acids: CATSPRQGKSNEQFF. In nucleotides, the CDR3 is TGTGCCACCAGTCCTCGGCAGGGTAAGTCGAATGAGCAGTTCTTC.

The V and J genes are TRBV20-1 and TRBJ1-1; D gene unclear. Per germline, CDR1 DFQATT and CDR2 SNEGSKA (reference sequence). Trimming cost V 5 bases and J 5 bases, with 18 bases left between them. The CDR3 loop spans 14 amino acids. CDR3 loop: CSARVPSAGTEAFF. In DNA, the CDR3 is TGCAGTGCTCGCGTCCCCTCGGCGGGAACTGAAGCTTTCTTT.

This CDR3 is CASSLQREWVRYEQYF. The DNA for the CDR3 is TGTGCCAGCAGCTTGCAGCGGGAGTGGGTAAGGTATGAGCAGTACTTC. The rearrangement joins TRBV5-6 to TRBJ2-4; 8 positions match TRBD2. V trimming: 1 base; J trimming: 13 bases; junction bases outside the gene matches: 16. The germline gives CDR1 SGHDT, CDR2 YYEEEE. The CDR3 runs 16 residues.

The rearrangement joins TRBV28 to TRBJ2-1; 12 bases are shared with TRBD2. The better agreement between TRBJ2-7 and the DNA end casts doubt on the J call. The CDR3 has 15 residues. The germline V gene has CDR1 MDHEN and CDR2 SYDVKM. The DNA for the CDR3 is TGTGCCAGCAGTTGGACTAGCGGGAATTACAATGAGCAGTACTTC. It codes for CASSWTSGNYNEQYF.

The rearrangement joins TRBV6-1 to TRBJ1-1, with a tentative D call TRBD1 (5 bases). There are 15 residues in the CDR3. Per germline, CDR1 MNHNS and CDR2 SASEGT. The V gene lost 6 bases and the J gene lost 8 bases, with 22 bases spanning the gap. The CDR3 region is CASSTTRGVPGEAFF. CDR3 DNA: TGTGCCAGCAGCACCACGAGGGGCGTTCCGGGCGAAGCTTTCTTT.

The gene calls are TRBV7-2 and TRBJ2-1; unclear D gene. The V gene's germline CDR1 is SGHTA and CDR2 FQGNSA. V lost 3 bases and J 3 bases, leaving 6 bases between the germline ends. The CDR3 extends over 13 amino acids. The CDR3 region has the DNA TGTGCCAGCAGCTTCGCTGACTACAATGAGCAGTTCTTC. This gives the protein CASSFADYNEQFF.